These 8 T cell receptor beta chains originate from one sample sequenced in a study of blood T cell repertoires in COVID-19. The protocol was immunoSEQ multiplex PCR, while the TCRdb copy is restricted to in-frame clones and leaves out a portion. Here the sample spans about 160,000 clones, around 74% being singletons. Sequenced material: peripheral blood. All receptors derive from an older man with acute or convalescent COVID-19.

The chain combines TRBV6-4 with TRBJ1-6; D may be TRBD1 (6 bases). The CDR3 has 15 amino acids. Looked up from germline, CDR1 is MRHNA and CDR2 is SNTAGT. V was shortened by 0 bases and J by 10 bases, with 13 bases between the two germline ends. This chain's CDR3 is CASSDSTGKGSPLHF. For the CDR3, the DNA is TGTGCCAGCAGTGACTCAACAGGGAAAGGATCACCCCTCCACTTT.

The chain employs TRBV2 and TRBJ1-6, with D hard to call. This CDR3 has 16 amino acids. Per the germline V gene, CDR1 is SNHLY and CDR2 is FYNNEI. V dropped 7 bases and J dropped 0 bases, with 13 bases sitting between them. The CDR3 protein is CASTPSASSYNSPLHF. The CDR3 DNA reads as TGTGCCAGCACTCCCTCTGCTAGCTCCTATAATTCACCCCTCCACTTT.

The chain uses TRBV10-1 and TRBJ1-1; D is perhaps TRBD1 (6 bases). V was clipped by 7 bases and J by 1 base, with 13 bases between them. Germline CDR1 reads WNHNN; CDR2 reads SYGVQD (reference sequence). This CDR3 has 14 residues. CDR3 coding DNA: TGCGCCAGCAATGATAACAGGGAGAACACTGAAGCTTTCTTT. Protein: CASNDNRENTEAFF.

This clone was seen only once. The rearrangement uses TRBV30 and TRBJ2-7, with a possible D match to TRBD2 (7 bases). V gave up 5 bases and J gave up 3 bases, with 11 bases separating them. CDR3 length: 12 amino acids. Germline CDR1 and CDR2: GTSNPN and SVGIG (reference sequence). The CDR3, as DNA: TGTGCCTGGGGGCGGGGGCACTACGAGCAGTACTTC. Residues: CAWGRGHYEQYF.

This clone appeared a few times. The chain is built from TRBV6-1 and TRBJ1-1; TRBD1 aligns across 7 bases. Germline V gene lookup returns CDR1 MNHNS and CDR2 SASEGT. The trim removed 3 bases at V and 7 bases at J, leaving 8 bases unmatched. The CDR3 length is 14 residues. The chain's CDR3 is CASSDSGGALEAFF. CDR3 DNA: TGTGCCAGCAGTGATTCAGGGGGAGCTCTTGAAGCTTTCTTT.

This clone has just one count. The chain is built from TRBV30 and TRBJ1-2, with 7 bases aligning to TRBD1. V shed 6 bases and J 0 bases; nucleotides not matched to a gene: 10. Looked up from germline, CDR1 is GTSNPN and CDR2 is SVGIG (reference sequence). The CDR3 spans 15 residues. CDR3 sequence (DNA): TGTGCCTGCCCGGGACAGAAGTTAGCTAACTATGGCTACACCTTC. Encoded protein: CACPGQKLANYGYTF.

This rearrangement joins TRBV15 to TRBJ2-1, with 7 bases that match TRBD2. CDR1 and CDR2 (germline): LNHNV, YYDKDF (reference sequence). This CDR3 comprises 15 residues. V was clipped by 0 bases and J by 5 bases; unmatched bases: 4. CDR3 protein: CATSRDYAGDNEQFF. CDR3 coding DNA: TGTGCCACCAGCAGAGATTATGCGGGGGACAATGAGCAGTTCTTC.

This CDR3 reads CASSLGSQAEKLFF. The CDR3 DNA reads as TGTGCCAGCAGCTTAGGATCCCAGGCGGAAAAACTGTTTTTT. The chain couples TRBV7-9 to TRBJ1-4, with D uncertain. The germline V gene has CDR1 SEHNR and CDR2 FQNEAQ (reference sequence). There are 14 residues in the CDR3. V lost 1 base to trimming and J lost 8 bases, with 11 bases between them.